The TCR beta chain described here comes from a study of tumor-infiltrating lymphocytes in primary liver carcinoma. At the level of the study: Samples returned roughly 3.65 to 8 million productive TCRbeta reads, a yield that was similar across tissue types. General study results and limits: Blood's top-250-clone fraction was significantly lower than that of tumors (p = 0.039). Only about 7-24% of top clones were detected in all five tumor regions.

A remark on this clonotype: What it binds is unknown. At one end the junction does not follow the germline gene, possibly because of a read error.

TCR beta cDNA was reverse-transcribed from approximately 0.45 ug of total RNA. The reaction used a constant-region primer and ProtoScript II reverse transcriptase. TCR beta libraries came from three nested multiplex PCR rounds using slightly modified ARM-PCR. The study ran its first two PCR rounds for roughly 10 cycles each, using TRBV1-TRBV30 forward primers and a C-beta reverse primer. TCRdb re-called the multiplex PCR reads through MiXCR, storing one row per CDR3 protein. The sample carries 100,000 or so distinct CDR3 sequences, roughly 80% recorded once. Both RNA and DNA were isolated together from approximately 20-30 mg of bulk tissue that had not been sorted. The cohort consisted of patients whose primary liver carcinoma was surgically resected. Germline V gene sequence: CDR1 SGHAT, CDR2 FQDESV (reference sequence). The CDR3 totals 13 residues.

The receptor was isolated from a man aged 35 to 55 with primary liver carcinoma and hepatitis B virus infection. The sequenced sample consisted of liver tumor tissue from sampling region 3. Subset here: tumor region T3, left-lateral pole. V and J are TRBV11-1 and TRBJ2-1; TRBD2 might be the D (6 bases). The CDR3 sequence: CASSAGGLDEKFF. The CDR3 coding sequence is TGTGCCAGCAGCGCTGGAGGGCTGGATGAGAAGTTCTTC. Variable domain in full (rest from reference TRBV11-1 and TRBJ2-1): EAEVAQSPRYKITEKSQAVAFWCDPISGHATLYWYRQILGQGPELLVQFQDESVVDDSQLPKDRFSAERLKGVDSTLKIQPAELGDSAMYLCASSAGGLDEKFFGPGTRLTVL.